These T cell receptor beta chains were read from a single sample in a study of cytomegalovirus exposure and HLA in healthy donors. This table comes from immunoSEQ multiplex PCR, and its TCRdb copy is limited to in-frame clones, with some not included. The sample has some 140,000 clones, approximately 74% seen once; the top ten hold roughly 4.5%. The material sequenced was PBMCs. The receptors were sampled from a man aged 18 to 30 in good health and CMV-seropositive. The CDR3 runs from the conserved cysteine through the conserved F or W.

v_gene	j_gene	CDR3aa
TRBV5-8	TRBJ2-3	CASSFLETGRFTDTQYF
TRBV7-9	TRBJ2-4	CASSSLNIQYF
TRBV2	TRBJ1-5	CASSEGGRRSNQPQHF
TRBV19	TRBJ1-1	CASSTTGLPHTEAFF
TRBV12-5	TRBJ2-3	CASAPNRGGGSADTQYF
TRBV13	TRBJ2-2	CASSTGLAGATGELFF
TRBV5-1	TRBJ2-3	CASSSLSGRTDTQYF
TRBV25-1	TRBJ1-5	CASSPRDREGGNQPQHF
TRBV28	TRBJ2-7	CASSDRQGSYEQYF
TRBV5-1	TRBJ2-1	CASSLGPSGMDNEQFF
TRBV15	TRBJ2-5	CATSRDRQGAQETQYF
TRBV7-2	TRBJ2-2	CASSLARGNTGELFF
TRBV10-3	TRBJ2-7	CAIAGQRETYEQYF
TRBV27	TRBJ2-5	CASSLRRQKETQYF
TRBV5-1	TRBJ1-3	CASSLEGGQNSGNTIYF
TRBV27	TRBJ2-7	CASSLLGPEGTEQYF
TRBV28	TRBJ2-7	CASSLGHAGEQYF
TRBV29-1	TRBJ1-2	CSVGGGRNYGYTF
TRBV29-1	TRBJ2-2	CSVESGGGTGELFF
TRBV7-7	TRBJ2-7	CASSSVVGGEQYF
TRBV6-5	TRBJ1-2	CASIRASMGGYTF
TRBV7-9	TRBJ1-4	CASSGGDRLSEKLFF
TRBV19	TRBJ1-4	CASSIDLYGGSREKLFF
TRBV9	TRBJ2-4	CASSVGVLTKNIQYF
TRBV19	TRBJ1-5	CATADRGRMRVDQPQHF
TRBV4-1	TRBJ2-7	CASSQDGPGGVRHEQYF
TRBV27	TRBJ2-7	CASSLSAGGDYEQYF
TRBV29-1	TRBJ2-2	CSVEDSLGDTGGTGELFF
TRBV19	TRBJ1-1	CASSTLGSTEAFF
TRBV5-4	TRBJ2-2	CASSLFWTSGGAGELFF
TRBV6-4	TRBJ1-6	CASSDGTKPLHF
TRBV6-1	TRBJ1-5	CASTHEMPPQHF
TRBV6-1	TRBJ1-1	CASTGQLNTEAFF
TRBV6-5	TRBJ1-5	CASSFQGNQPQHF
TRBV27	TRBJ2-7	CASSLSRDRGRPGYEQYF
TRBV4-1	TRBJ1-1	CASSHRDREGRTEAFF
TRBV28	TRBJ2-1	CASHMGTSGNEQFF
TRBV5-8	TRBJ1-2	CASTSNGRPGLLNYGYTF
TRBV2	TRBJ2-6	CASRRETGTGANVLTF